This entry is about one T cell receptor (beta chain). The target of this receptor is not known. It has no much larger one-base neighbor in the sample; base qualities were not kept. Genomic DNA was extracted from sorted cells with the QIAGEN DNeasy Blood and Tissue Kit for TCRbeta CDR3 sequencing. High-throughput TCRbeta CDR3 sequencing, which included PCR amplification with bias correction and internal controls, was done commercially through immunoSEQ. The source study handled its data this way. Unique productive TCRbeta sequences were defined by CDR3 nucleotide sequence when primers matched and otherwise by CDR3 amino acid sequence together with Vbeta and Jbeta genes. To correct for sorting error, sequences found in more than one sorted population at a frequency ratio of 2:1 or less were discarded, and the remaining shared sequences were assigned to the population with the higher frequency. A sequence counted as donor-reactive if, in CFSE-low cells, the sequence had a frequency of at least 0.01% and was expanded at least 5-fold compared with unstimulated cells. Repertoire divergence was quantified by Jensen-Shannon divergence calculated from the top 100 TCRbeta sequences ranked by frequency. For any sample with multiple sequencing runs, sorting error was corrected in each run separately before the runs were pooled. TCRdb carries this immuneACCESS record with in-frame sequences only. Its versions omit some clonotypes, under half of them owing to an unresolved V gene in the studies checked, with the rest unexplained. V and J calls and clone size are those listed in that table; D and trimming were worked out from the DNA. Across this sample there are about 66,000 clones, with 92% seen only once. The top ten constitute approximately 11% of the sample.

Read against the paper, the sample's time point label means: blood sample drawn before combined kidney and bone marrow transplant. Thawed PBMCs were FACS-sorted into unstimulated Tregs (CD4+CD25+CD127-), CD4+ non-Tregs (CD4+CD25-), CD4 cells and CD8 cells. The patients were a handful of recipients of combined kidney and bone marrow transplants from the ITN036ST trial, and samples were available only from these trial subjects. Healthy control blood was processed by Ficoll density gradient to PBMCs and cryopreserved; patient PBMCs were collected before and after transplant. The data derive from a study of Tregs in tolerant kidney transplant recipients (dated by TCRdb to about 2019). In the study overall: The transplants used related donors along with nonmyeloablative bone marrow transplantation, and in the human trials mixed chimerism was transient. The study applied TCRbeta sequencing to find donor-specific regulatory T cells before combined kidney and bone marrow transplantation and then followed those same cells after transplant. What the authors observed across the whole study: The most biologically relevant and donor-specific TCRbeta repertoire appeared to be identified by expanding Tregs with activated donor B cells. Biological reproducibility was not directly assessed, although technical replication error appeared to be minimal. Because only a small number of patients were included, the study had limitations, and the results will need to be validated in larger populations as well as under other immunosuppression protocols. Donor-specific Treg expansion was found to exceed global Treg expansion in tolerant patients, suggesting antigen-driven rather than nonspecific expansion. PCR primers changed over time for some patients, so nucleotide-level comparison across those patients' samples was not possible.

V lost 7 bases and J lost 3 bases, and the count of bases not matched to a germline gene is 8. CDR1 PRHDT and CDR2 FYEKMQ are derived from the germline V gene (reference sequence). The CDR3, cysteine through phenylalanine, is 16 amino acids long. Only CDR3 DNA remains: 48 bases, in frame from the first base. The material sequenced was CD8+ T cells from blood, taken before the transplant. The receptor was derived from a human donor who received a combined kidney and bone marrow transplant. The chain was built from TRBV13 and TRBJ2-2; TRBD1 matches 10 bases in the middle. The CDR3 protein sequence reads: CASTPAGTGDTGELFF. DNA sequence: TGTGCCAGCACCCCCGCGGGGACAGGGGACACCGGGGAGCTGTTTTTT.